These 25 T cell receptor beta chains came from one sample sequenced in a study of T cell repertoires in cytomegalovirus infection. TCRdb passed the reads through MiXCR, listing each CDR3 protein once. The table shows 40,000 to 55,000 distinct CDR3 sequences, with 20% occurring only once. The antigens these receptors bind are not known. Sequenced material: CD8+ T cells from cultured PBMCs, taken from culture after CMV antigen stimulation. Receptors originate from a human donor in good health (CMV status not recorded). Some clones in this sample may be carry-over from other donors' samples.

The gene calls are TRBV7-4 and TRBJ1-5; D is unclear. The CDR3 spans 17 residues. Trimming stripped 2 bases from V and 5 bases from J, with 19 bases between. The germline V gene encodes CDR1 SGHVT and CDR2 SQSDAQ. The CDR3, as DNA: TGTGCCAGCAGCTTATCTCCCAGGTTAGAGTCCGATCAGCCCCAGCATTTT. It specifies CASSLSPRLESDQPQHF.

V gene TRBV15 combines with J gene TRBJ1-1; no firm D call. CDR1 is LNHNV, CDR2 YYDKDF, per germline (reference sequence). V was shortened by 1 base and J by 2 bases, with 8 bases between the two germline ends. The CDR3 loop spans 14 amino acids. Written as DNA, the CDR3 is TGTGCCACCAGCAGAGCCCATCTCAACACTGAAGCTTTCTTT. It encodes CATSRAHLNTEAFF.

V and J are TRBV7-2 and TRBJ2-5, with 10 bases aligning to TRBD1. The germline gives CDR1 SGHTA, CDR2 FQGNSA. V gave up 1 base and J gave up 5 bases; unmatched junction bases: 1. The CDR3 extends over 14 amino acids. The CDR3 loop is CASSLGTGGETQYF. DNA for the CDR3: TGTGCCAGCAGCTTAGGGACAGGGGGGGAGACCCAGTACTTC.

This clonotype showed up just a few times. The chain combines TRBV7-2 with TRBJ2-7; unclear D gene. Germline loops: CDR1 SGHTA, CDR2 FQGNSA. Trimming stripped 5 bases from V and 0 bases from J, with 11 bases between. The CDR3 extends over 14 amino acids. The CDR3 loop is CASSLKVHSYEQYF. The CDR3 DNA sequence: TGTGCCAGCAGCCTGAAAGTTCACTCCTACGAGCAGTACTTC.

The chain uses TRBV6-5 and TRBJ2-2; 10 nucleotides agree with TRBD2. V dropped 2 bases and J dropped 7; count of bases not matched to a gene: 4. CDR3 length: 15 residues. Looked up from germline, CDR1 is MNHEY and CDR2 is SVGAGI. The CDR3 bases are TGTGCCAGCAGTTACACGGTAGCGGGAGGCGGGGAGCTGTTTTTT. This encodes CASSYTVAGGGELFF.

This clonotype occurred many times. CDR3 protein: CASSLARGQLYF. The CDR3, as DNA: TGTGCCAGCAGCTTAGCGAGGGGGCAATTGTACTTC. This rearrangement joins TRBV7-6 to TRBJ2-7; 7 nucleotides line up with TRBD1. Trimming took 0 bases from V and 12 from J; bases not matched to a gene: 5. The CDR3 is 12 amino acids. Germline V gene data show CDR1 as SGHVS and CDR2 as FNYEAQ. Full variable domain (outside the CDR3, taken from reference TRBV7-6 and TRBJ2-7): GAGVSQSPRYKVTKRGQDVALRCDPISGHVSLYWYRQALGQGPEFLTYFNYEAQQDKSGLPNDRFSAERPEGSISTLTIQRTEQRDSAMYRCASSLARGQLYFGPGTRLTVT.

The chain couples TRBV7-3 to TRBJ2-2; D is uncertain. CDR1 is SGHTA and CDR2 is FQGTGA in the germline V gene. This CDR3 has 15 amino acids. V shed 7 bases and J shed 2 bases, with 14 bases lying between them. In nucleotides, the CDR3 is TGTGCCAGCACTTCGCAGGCCCTTAACACCGGGGAGCTGTTTTTT. It translates to CASTSQALNTGELFF.

The rearrangement links TRBV6-2 or TRBV6-3 to TRBJ2-5, with 8 nucleotides matching TRBD2. Germline trimming cut 7 bases from V and 3 bases from J; bases unmatched to any gene: 13. Per the germline V gene, CDR1 is MNHEY and CDR2 is SVGEGT. The CDR3 consists of 16 residues. CDR3 sequence (DNA): TGTGCCAGCACCCTCTACTCGGGGGGGCCAGAAGAGACCCAGTACTTC. Amino acids: CASTLYSGGPEETQYF.

This clonotype was detected only a few times. The genes are TRBV7-3 and TRBJ2-3, with D perhaps TRBD1 (5 bases). With 1 base removed from V and 3 bases from J, the gap between germline ends came to 14 bases. The CDR3 has 16 amino acids. Germline assignment: CDR1 SGHTA and CDR2 FQGTGA. This CDR3 is CASSLNAGFPTDTQYF. The CDR3, as DNA: TGTGCCAGCAGCTTAAACGCAGGGTTCCCTACAGATACGCAGTATTTT.

This clonotype was seen a few times. The chain couples TRBV28 to TRBJ2-5; 7 positions match TRBD1. The V gene's germline CDR1 is MDHEN and CDR2 SYDVKM. With V trimmed by 3 bases and J by 6 bases, 7 bases remained unmatched. The CDR3 contains 14 residues. The CDR3 loop is CASSFHRGVQTQYF. The CDR3 DNA reads TGTGCCAGCAGTTTCCACAGGGGAGTACAGACCCAGTACTTC.

This clonotype was recorded a few times. The gene calls are TRBV7-6 and TRBJ2-5, with 12 bases identical to TRBD2. Germline V gives CDR1 SGHVS, CDR2 FNYEAQ. V was clipped by 4 bases and J by 4 bases; unmatched bases: 4. This CDR3 spans 15 amino acids. Here the CDR3 reads CASSSSGRALETQYF. The CDR3 DNA sequence: TGTGCCAGCAGCTCTAGCGGGAGGGCCCTAGAGACCCAGTACTTC. The full variable domain, in which reference TRBV7-6 and TRBJ2-5 provide the parts outside the CDR3, is GAGVSQSPRYKVTKRGQDVALRCDPISGHVSLYWYRQALGQGPEFLTYFNYEAQQDKSGLPNDRFSAERPEGSISTLTIQRTEQRDSAMYRCASSSSGRALETQYFGPGTRLLVL.

This clonotype was recorded many times. The chain couples TRBV5-6 to TRBJ2-7; no clear D gene. Germline values: CDR1 SGHDT, CDR2 YYEEEE. The CDR3 consists of 15 residues. Trimming removed 0 bases from V and 5 bases from J, with 15 bases in between. The CDR3 DNA reads as TGTGCCAGCAGCTTGGGGCCCAGCCCCATGGACGAGCAGTACTTC. It encodes CASSLGPSPMDEQYF. The variable domain in full, completed from reference TRBV5-6 and TRBJ2-7, reads DAGVTQSPTHLIKTRGQQVTLRCSPKSGHDTVSWYQQALGQGPQFIFQYYEEEERQRGNFPDRFSGHQFPNYSSELNVNALLLGDSALYLCASSLGPSPMDEQYFGPGTRLTVT.

J is TRBJ2-6 and V is TRBV7-6, with a weak D call TRBD2 (5 bases). The germline V gene has CDR1 SGHVS and CDR2 FNYEAQ. V gave up 8 bases and J gave up 2 bases, with 7 bases separating them. The CDR3 spans 13 residues. The CDR3 loop reads CASAGAGANVLTF. In DNA, the CDR3 is TGTGCCAGCGCCGGGGCTGGGGCCAACGTCCTGACTTTC.

This clonotype was seen a handful of times. The rearrangement joins TRBV7-8 to TRBJ2-1; 8 nucleotides line up with TRBD1. V lost 4 bases and J lost 5; bases outside the gene matches: 4. This CDR3 contains 14 residues. Germline assignment: CDR1 SGHVS and CDR2 FQNEAQ. Here the CDR3 DNA reads TGTGCCAGCAGCTCCCTACAGGGGGACAATGAGCAGTTCTTC. The encoded protein is CASSSLQGDNEQFF. Variable domain in full (rest from reference TRBV7-8 and TRBJ2-1): GAGVSQSPRYKVAKRGQDVALRCDPISGHVSLFWYQQALGQGPEFLTYFQNEAQLDKSGLPSDRFFAERPEGSVSTLKIQRTQQEDSAVYLCASSSLQGDNEQFFGPGTRLTVL.

The V gene is TRBV7-6, the J gene TRBJ2-1; no clear D. Germline values: CDR1 SGHVS, CDR2 FNYEAQ. This CDR3 has 13 residues. The V and J ends lost 3 bases and 3 bases respectively, with 6 bases between them. This CDR3 reads CASSLAVYNEQFF. For the CDR3, the DNA is TGTGCCAGCAGCTTGGCGGTCTACAATGAGCAGTTCTTC.

This chain joins TRBV6-4 and TRBJ2-1, with TRBD2 matching 7 bases. In germline, CDR1 is MRHNA, CDR2 SNTAGT. This CDR3 contains 15 residues. Trimming took 0 bases from V and 8 from J; bases not matched to a gene: 7. CDR3 sequence (DNA): TGTGCCAGCAGTGACTCTGCTAGCGGAGGGTATGAGCAGTTCTTC. As protein: CASSDSASGGYEQFF.

This chain joins TRBV10-2 and TRBJ1-2; D remains ambiguous. The CDR3 runs 13 residues. V shed 0 bases and J shed 2 bases, with 4 bases lying between them. Germline CDR1 is WSHSY and CDR2 is SAAADI. Here the CDR3 reads CASSESGNYGYTF. CDR3 bases: TGCGCCAGCAGTGAGTCGGGGAACTATGGCTACACCTTC.

Only a few counts were recorded for this clonotype. The chain joins TRBV7-2 to TRBJ1-1; D gene unclear. Trimming shortened V by 0 bases and J by 1 base, and 6 bases separated the two germline ends. The CDR3 loop spans 14 amino acids. From germline, CDR1 is SGHTA and CDR2 FQGNSA. The CDR3 bases are TGTGCCAGCAGCTTAGCGGGCCAGAACACTGAAGCTTTCTTT. This encodes CASSLAGQNTEAFF.

This clonotype was picked up a small number of times. The chain employs TRBV7-9 and TRBJ2-2; a weak D match, TRBD1 (6 bases). CDR1 SEHNR and CDR2 FQNEAQ come from the germline V gene (reference sequence). V shed 5 bases and J shed 2 bases, with 15 bases lying between them. This CDR3 has 16 amino acids. DNA for the CDR3: TGTGCCAGCAGCACTAACAGGGCCCCAAACACCGGGGAGCTGTTTTTT. This gives the protein CASSTNRAPNTGELFF.

The CDR3 bases are TGTGCCAGCAGCTTAGGGGGAGGGGAACAGCCCCAGCATTTT. Amino acids: CASSLGGGEQPQHF. The chain has TRBV7-9 and TRBJ1-5; maybe TRBD1 (5 bases). The germline CDR1 and CDR2 sequences are SEHNR and FQNEAQ (reference sequence). Trimming removed 1 base from V and 7 bases from J, with 11 bases in between. The CDR3 is 14 amino acids.

This clonotype was counted a few times. The DNA for the CDR3 is TGCAGCCCTAAGGGACAGAGCTCCTACAATGAGCAGTTCTTC. This encodes CSPKGQSSYNEQFF. The V call is TRBV29-1, the J call TRBJ2-1; TRBD1 matches at 7 bases. Germline loops: CDR1 SQVTM, CDR2 ANQGSEA. V dropped 8 bases and J dropped 0; count of bases not matched to a gene: 7. The CDR3 is made up of 14 amino acids.

Details on this clonotype: A much larger clone differs by one base, so this may be a read error. The chain carries TRBV6-2 or TRBV6-3 and TRBJ1-1; D perhaps matches TRBD1 (6 bases). CDR3 length equals 15 residues. Germline V gene lookup returns CDR1 MNHEY and CDR2 SVGEGT. Here the CDR3 reads CARSPWLTGNTEAFF. CDR3 nucleotides: TGTGCCCGCAGTCCCTGGTTGACAGGGAACACTGAAGCTTTCTTT.

This clonotype was seen more than once but under ten times. The chain combines TRBV7-9 with TRBJ2-7, with 7 bases matching TRBD1. With V trimmed by 4 bases and J by 0 bases, 12 bases remained unmatched. Per the germline V gene, CDR1 is SEHNR and CDR2 is FQNEAQ (reference sequence). This CDR3 spans 17 amino acids. DNA for the CDR3: TGTGCCAGCAGCTATAGCCCCGGGACAGAGGTCTCCTACGAGCAGTACTTC. Protein sequence: CASSYSPGTEVSYEQYF.

This clonotype has a count of ten or more. This chain connects TRBV19 to TRBJ2-1; D is ambiguous. CDR3 length equals 16 residues. Trimming stripped 3 bases from V and 0 bases from J, with 12 bases between. Germline-derived CDR1 and CDR2 are LNHDA and SQIVND (reference sequence). CDR3: CASSMGASSSYNEQFF. In nucleotides, the CDR3 is TGTGCCAGTAGTATGGGCGCTTCGAGCTCCTACAATGAGCAGTTCTTC.

The chain is built from TRBV6-8 and TRBJ1-2; D perhaps matches TRBD1 (5 bases). Deletions cut 6 bases from V and 4 bases from J, with 15 bases between. The CDR3 consists of 14 residues. Germline V gives CDR1 MNHGY, CDR2 SAAAGT. The CDR3 coding sequence is TGTGCCAGCAGCCTCGGGACTAGCGGCTATGGCTACACCTTC. Encoded protein: CASSLGTSGYGYTF.